This T cell receptor beta chain stems from a study of blood T cell repertoires in COVID-19 (dated by TCRdb to 2018 to 2020). At the level of the whole study: Samples from collaborators originated in the United States, Italy and Spain and spanned both the acute and convalescent phases of COVID-19. The repertoires were released in a freely available public database meant as a resource for research on the immune response to SARS-CoV-2. The prospective study material was composed of cDNA or gDNA derived from T cells, B-cell-depleted T cells, or PBMCs. The dataset comprised deeply sampled blood TCRbeta repertoires from subjects exposed to, actively infected with, or recovered from COVID-19. Where available, HLA class I and class II types were taken from metadata supplied by the sample provider and were not determined by assay-based typing. Sample metadata almost always included a de-identified subject ID, COVID-19 status, age in years and sex. Samples were obtained from the ongoing ImmuneRACE study (first 160 participants) and from 1,200 or so subjects provided by 6 global collaborators. What the study reported, not specific to this receptor: Clinical and demographic metadata were provided uncurated, with the amount varying by source and participant.

Concerning this clone itself: The antigen it binds to is not known. No qualities accompany the bases; no much larger clone lies one base away.

From the germline V gene (reference sequence), CDR1 is LGHDT and CDR2 is YNNKEL. Measured from the cysteine to the phenylalanine, the CDR3 is 13 residues long. Solely the CDR3 DNA is kept, with 39 bases framed from the first base. Trimming takes 4 bases from V and 5 bases from J, and the germline ends sit 11 bases apart. The immunoSEQ Assay, a bias-controlled multiplex PCR, was used to amplify TCRbeta CDR3 regions from genomic DNA. The authors' analysis ran thus. Nucleated cell counts per sample were estimated from amplification of reference gene primers within the assay. Sequence reads were collapsed and filtered to measure the absolute abundance of every unique TCRbeta CDR3 rearrangement. For each sample, productive Simpson clonality was calculated as the square root of Simpson's diversity index across productive rearrangements. TCRdb stores this immuneACCESS table with in-frame sequences only. Part of the clones is absent; in the studies checked, under half of the shortfall reflects unresolved V genes, and no reason is known for the rest. V and J calls and clone size come straight from that table; D and trimming were deduced from the DNA. Across this sample there are 150,000 to 200,000 clones, with more than 85% seen only once. Less than 2% of the sample lies in the top ten.

At one collaborating source in Seattle, patients were enrolled during active infection and were followed longitudinally through the course of disease. Each collaborating institution followed its own protocols to collect whole blood in K2EDTA tubes. For TCRbeta analysis, collaborator samples were shipped as frozen whole blood, as isolated PBMCs, or as DNA extracted from either sample type. This clonotype originated in a woman aged 55-69 years with COVID-19, enrolled during active disease. The sequencing sample was made of peripheral blood. The rearranged chain carries TRBV3-1 (or the pseudogene TRBV3-2) and TRBJ1-1, and TRBD1 may be the D gene, going by 5 matching bases. At the DNA level, the sequence is TGTGCCAGCAGCCCCAGACAGCCTACTGAAGCTTTCTTT. Its product reads: CASSPRQPTEAFF.